A selection of T cell receptor beta chains follows, all from one sample in a study of cytomegalovirus exposure and HLA in healthy donors. Produced via immunoSEQ multiplex PCR; TCRdb's table is partial and in-frame only. Here the sample spans around 150,000 clones, 75% to 90% being singletons. The specimen was PBMCs. The origin of the receptors is a man between 25 and 39 years old in good health and CMV-seronegative. The CDR3 runs from the conserved cysteine through the conserved F or W. The D gene is left open where the match is weak. Size values are once, few and many counts, or a class for expanded clones, and some rows have none.

j_gene: TRBJ2-7; len: 14; v_gene: TRBV2; d_gene: -; abundance: few; CDR3nt: TGTGCCAGCAGTGGTAGCGGCCGAGGAAACGAGCAGTACTTC; CDR3aa: CASSGSGRGNEQYF
j_gene: TRBJ2-7; len: 13; v_gene: TRBV30; d_gene: TRBD1; abundance: -; CDR3nt: TGTGCCTGGAGGGACAGGGGGCAATACGAGCAGTACTTC; CDR3aa: CAWRDRGQYEQYF
j_gene: TRBJ1-6; len: 14; v_gene: TRBV13; d_gene: -; abundance: -; CDR3nt: TGTGCCAGCAGCTTTAACACGGGTAATTCACCCCTCCACTTT; CDR3aa: CASSFNTGNSPLHF
j_gene: TRBJ1-4; len: 14; v_gene: TRBV27; d_gene: -; abundance: -; CDR3nt: TGTGCCAGCAGTTTACAGGCAACTAATGAAAAACTGTTTTTT; CDR3aa: CASSLQATNEKLFF
j_gene: TRBJ2-2; len: 16; v_gene: TRBV7-3; d_gene: -; abundance: -; CDR3nt: TGTGCCAGCAGCTTAACGGGACAAACCAAGACCGGGGAGCTGTTTTTT; CDR3aa: CASSLTGQTKTGELFF
j_gene: TRBJ1-5; len: 15; v_gene: TRBV27; d_gene: -; abundance: -; CDR3nt: TGTGCCAGCAGTTTATCGCGGCGGATCAATCAGCCCCAGCATTTT; CDR3aa: CASSLSRRINQPQHF
j_gene: TRBJ1-1; len: 12; v_gene: TRBV9; d_gene: -; abundance: -; CDR3nt: TGTGCCAGCAGCGCAGAGGGCACTGAAGCTTTCTTT; CDR3aa: CASSAEGTEAFF
j_gene: TRBJ2-7; len: 16; v_gene: TRBV27; d_gene: TRBD2; abundance: -; CDR3nt: TGTGCCAGCAGTTTAGCGGGAGGGATGCTCTCCTACGAGCAGTACTTC; CDR3aa: CASSLAGGMLSYEQYF
j_gene: TRBJ1-5; len: 16; v_gene: TRBV2; d_gene: -; abundance: -; CDR3nt: TGTGCCAGCAGCCGACTGCGATTTACGGGTAATCAGCCCCAGCATTTT; CDR3aa: CASSRLRFTGNQPQHF
j_gene: TRBJ2-5; len: 13; v_gene: TRBV28; d_gene: TRBD2; abundance: -; CDR3nt: TGTGCCAGCATTCCGACTAGCGCCGAGACCCAGTACTTC; CDR3aa: CASIPTSAETQYF
j_gene: TRBJ1-6; len: 12; v_gene: TRBV30; d_gene: TRBD1; abundance: -; CDR3nt: TGTGCCTGGGACAGGGAAGTTTCACCCCTCCACTTT; CDR3aa: CAWDREVSPLHF
j_gene: TRBJ1-5; len: 12; v_gene: TRBV29-1; d_gene: -; abundance: -; CDR3nt: TGCGGCGCCCAACAGCCCAATCAGCCCCAGCATTTT; CDR3aa: CGAQQPNQPQHF
j_gene: TRBJ2-1; len: 15; v_gene: TRBV2; d_gene: -; abundance: -; CDR3nt: TGTGCCAGCAGTGGGGGACTTATCTTCTACAATGAGCAGTTCTTC; CDR3aa: CASSGGLIFYNEQFF
j_gene: TRBJ1-3; len: 16; v_gene: TRBV28; d_gene: TRBD1; abundance: -; CDR3nt: TGTGCCAGCAGTTTTGGGACAGGGGGAATTGGAAACACCATATATTTT; CDR3aa: CASSFGTGGIGNTIYF
j_gene: TRBJ2-3; len: 15; v_gene: TRBV7-3; d_gene: TRBD2; abundance: -; CDR3nt: TGTGCCAGCAGCAAAGCGGGGGGGCTCGCAGATACGCAGTATTTT; CDR3aa: CASSKAGGLADTQYF
j_gene: TRBJ1-1; len: 13; v_gene: TRBV6-5; d_gene: -; abundance: -; CDR3nt: TGTGCCAGCAGCCGAGGTGCCGACACTGAAGCTTTCTTT; CDR3aa: CASSRGADTEAFF
j_gene: TRBJ1-2; len: 15; v_gene: TRBV13; d_gene: TRBD1; abundance: -; CDR3nt: TGTGCCAGCAACCCGGGACAGGGATACCTCTATGGCTACACCTTC; CDR3aa: CASNPGQGYLYGYTF
j_gene: TRBJ2-7; len: 11; v_gene: TRBV28; d_gene: -; abundance: -; CDR3nt: TGTGCCAGCAGGGGGGGCTACGAGCAGTACTTC; CDR3aa: CASRGGYEQYF
j_gene: TRBJ1-2; len: 15; v_gene: TRBV15; d_gene: -; abundance: -; CDR3nt: TGTGCCACCAGCAGAGACAGGCGCCCGGACTATGGCTACACCTTC; CDR3aa: CATSRDRRPDYGYTF
j_gene: TRBJ1-4; len: 15; v_gene: TRBV30; d_gene: -; abundance: few; CDR3nt: TGTGCCTGGAGTGGGAGGCATGCGCTTAATGAAAAACTGTTTTTT; CDR3aa: CAWSGRHALNEKLFF
j_gene: TRBJ2-3; len: 14; v_gene: TRBV2; d_gene: -; abundance: -; CDR3nt: TGTGCCAGCGGGACCGGGGGAACCACAGATACGCAGTATTTT; CDR3aa: CASGTGGTTDTQYF
j_gene: TRBJ2-5; len: 14; v_gene: TRBV9; d_gene: TRBD2; abundance: -; CDR3nt: TGTGCCAGCAGCGTGGGAGCGGGGGGAGAGACCCAGTACTTC; CDR3aa: CASSVGAGGETQYF
j_gene: TRBJ2-7; len: 15; v_gene: TRBV7-9; d_gene: TRBD1; abundance: -; CDR3nt: TGTGCCAGCAGCGGGAACAGGGGTAGCTCCTACGAGCAGTACTTC; CDR3aa: CASSGNRGSSYEQYF
j_gene: TRBJ2-7; len: 14; v_gene: TRBV29-1; d_gene: TRBD2; abundance: -; CDR3nt: TGCAGCGTTGAGACTAGCGGGGGTACCTACGAGCAGTACTTC; CDR3aa: CSVETSGGTYEQYF
j_gene: TRBJ2-7; len: 15; v_gene: TRBV28; d_gene: TRBD2; abundance: -; CDR3nt: TGTGCCAGCTCCCTAGGACTAGCGGGAGGGACTACGCAGTACTTC; CDR3aa: CASSLGLAGGTTQYF
j_gene: TRBJ2-2; len: 15; v_gene: TRBV5-1; d_gene: TRBD2; abundance: -; CDR3nt: TGCGCCAGCAGCTTGGTAGCGGGACGAACCGGGGAGCTGTTTTTT; CDR3aa: CASSLVAGRTGELFF
j_gene: TRBJ1-2; len: 14; v_gene: TRBV14; d_gene: -; abundance: -; CDR3nt: TGTGCCAGCAGCCAAGCGAACAGATACTATGGCTACACCTTC; CDR3aa: CASSQANRYYGYTF
j_gene: TRBJ1-1; len: 14; v_gene: TRBV6-5; d_gene: -; abundance: few; CDR3nt: TGTGCCAGCAGTGAAGAGGCAGGGGTAACTGAAGCTTTCTTT; CDR3aa: CASSEEAGVTEAFF
j_gene: TRBJ1-2; len: 16; v_gene: TRBV28; d_gene: TRBD1; abundance: few; CDR3nt: TGTGCCAGCAGTTTAGGGTCCCGGGACAGGGGATATGGCTACACCTTC; CDR3aa: CASSLGSRDRGYGYTF
j_gene: TRBJ1-3; len: 15; v_gene: TRBV5-6; d_gene: -; abundance: once; CDR3nt: TGTGCCAGCAGCTCGACAGCCTTCTCTGGAAACACCATATATTTT; CDR3aa: CASSSTAFSGNTIYF
j_gene: TRBJ2-4; len: 16; v_gene: TRBV4-1; d_gene: TRBD2; abundance: -; CDR3nt: TGCGCCAGCAGCCACCCAGGGAGGGATACCAAAAACATTCAGTACTTC; CDR3aa: CASSHPGRDTKNIQYF
j_gene: TRBJ1-5; len: 15; v_gene: TRBV4-1; d_gene: TRBD1; abundance: once; CDR3nt: TGCGCCAGCAGCCAAGATATAACAGGGGATCAGCCCCAGCATTTT; CDR3aa: CASSQDITGDQPQHF
j_gene: TRBJ1-5; len: 12; v_gene: TRBV27; d_gene: -; abundance: -; CDR3nt: TGTGCCAGCAGTCCTATCAATCAGCCCCAGCATTTT; CDR3aa: CASSPINQPQHF
j_gene: TRBJ2-1; len: 17; v_gene: TRBV27; d_gene: -; abundance: -; CDR3nt: TGTGCCAGCAGTCCCACCGTCGATAGCAGGGGCTACAATGAGCAGTTCTTC; CDR3aa: CASSPTVDSRGYNEQFF
j_gene: TRBJ2-7; len: 13; v_gene: TRBV28; d_gene: -; abundance: -; CDR3nt: TGTGCCAGCAGTTTAGGACAACTACTCGAGCAGTACTTC; CDR3aa: CASSLGQLLEQYF
j_gene: TRBJ1-1; len: 12; v_gene: TRBV14; d_gene: -; abundance: -; CDR3nt: TGTGCCAGCAATCGGGGGGGGTCTGAAGCTTTCTTT; CDR3aa: CASNRGGSEAFF
j_gene: TRBJ1-2; len: 13; v_gene: TRBV28; d_gene: TRBD1; abundance: -; CDR3nt: TGTGCCAGCAGTCCGACAGGGGGCAATGGCTACACCTTC; CDR3aa: CASSPTGGNGYTF
j_gene: TRBJ1-5; len: 14; v_gene: TRBV28; d_gene: -; abundance: once; CDR3nt: TGTGCCAGCAGTCATTCTCCAGGGGTACAGCCCCAGCATTTT; CDR3aa: CASSHSPGVQPQHF
j_gene: TRBJ2-1; len: 16; v_gene: TRBV6-5; d_gene: -; abundance: once; CDR3nt: TGTGCCAGCAGTTACTCCCTATACCTGTCTCGCAATGAGCAGTTCTTC; CDR3aa: CASSYSLYLSRNEQFF
j_gene: TRBJ2-1; len: 15; v_gene: TRBV4-1; d_gene: TRBD2; abundance: -; CDR3nt: TGCGCCAGCAGCCAAGAAGGTAGCGGGAGTACTGAGCAGTTCTTC; CDR3aa: CASSQEGSGSTEQFF
j_gene: TRBJ1-1; len: 13; v_gene: TRBV27; d_gene: TRBD1; abundance: -; CDR3nt: TGTGCCAGCAGTACGACAGGGAGCACTGAAGCTTTCTTT; CDR3aa: CASSTTGSTEAFF